This TCR beta chain is drawn from a study of CD8+ T cells in alopecia areata. As the sequencing template, cDNA was produced by extracting RNA and reverse transcribing it. This table comes from immunoSEQ multiplex PCR, and its TCRdb copy is limited to in-frame clones, with some not included. Seen here are about 200,000 clones, about 50% observed once, and the top ten hold around 1.5%. The V gene's germline CDR1 is MDHEN and CDR2 SYDVKM. There are 16 residues in the CDR3. V was shortened by 3 bases and J by 3 bases, with 15 bases between the two germline ends. Treatment meaning: oral pan-JAK inhibitor, 5-10 mg twice daily. Study-level points and caveats: Greater clonality was observed in lesional scalp samples, especially alopecia totalis/universalis, versus normal scalp.

A note on this clone: Its cognate antigen is unknown.

This sample comprised CD4+ T cells sorted from blood, obtained at week 4, from a patient treated with tofacitinib. The V call is TRBV28, the J call TRBJ2-1; no clear D gene. The TCR was taken from a human donor with alopecia areata. CDR3 nucleotide sequence: TGTGCCAGCAGTTTTCTGGGCAAGGCTCTCTACAATGAGCAGTTCTTC. It translates to CASSFLGKALYNEQFF.